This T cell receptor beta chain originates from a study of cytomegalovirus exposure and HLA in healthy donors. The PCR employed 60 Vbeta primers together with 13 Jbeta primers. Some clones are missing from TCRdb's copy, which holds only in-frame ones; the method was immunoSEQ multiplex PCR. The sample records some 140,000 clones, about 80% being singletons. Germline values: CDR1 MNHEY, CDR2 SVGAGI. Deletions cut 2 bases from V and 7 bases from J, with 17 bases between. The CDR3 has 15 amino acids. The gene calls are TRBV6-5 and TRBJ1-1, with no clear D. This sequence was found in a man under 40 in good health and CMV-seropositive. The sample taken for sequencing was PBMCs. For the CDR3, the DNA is TGTGCCAGCAGTTACGCGCCGGGATACAGCCTTGAAGCTTTCTTT. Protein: CASSYAPGYSLEAFF.